Following are 5 T cell receptor beta chains from one sample sequenced in a study of cytomegalovirus exposure and HLA in healthy donors. 60 Vbeta and 13 Jbeta primers were used in PCR. TCRdb keeps only in-frame clones here, not all; method: immunoSEQ multiplex PCR. The sample yields approximately 170,000 clones, 81% seen once. The sequenced sample consisted of PBMCs. Receptors originate from a man aged 50 or older in good health and CMV-seropositive.

V and J are TRBV7-9 and TRBJ2-2, with 11 bases fitting TRBD2. Germline trimming cut 1 base from V and 5 bases from J; bases unmatched to any gene: 6. This CDR3 spans 17 amino acids. The germline gives CDR1 SEHNR, CDR2 FQNEAQ (reference sequence). CDR3 residues: CASSLEFGTSGTGELFF. The CDR3 DNA reads TGTGCCAGCAGCTTAGAATTCGGGACTAGCGGTACCGGGGAGCTGTTTTTT.

The chain joins TRBV28 to TRBJ1-3; D gene uncertain. The CDR3 covers 13 residues. Between the trimmed V and J ends, which lost 6 bases and 2 bases, there was a span of 8 bases. The germline V gene encodes CDR1 MDHEN and CDR2 SYDVKM. CDR3 sequence (DNA): TGTGCCAGCAGCCCGGTCACTGGAAACACCATATATTTT. This sequence encodes CASSPVTGNTIYF.

This clone was observed a single time. This chain connects TRBV29-1 to TRBJ2-1; TRBD2 matches 10 bases. CDR1 is SQVTM and CDR2 is ANQGSEA in the germline V gene. The length of the CDR3 is 13 residues. V was clipped by 5 bases and J by 2 bases; unmatched bases: 0. The CDR3 DNA follows: TGCAGCGTTCTAGCGGGAGCCTACAATGAGCAGTTCTTC. It codes for CSVLAGAYNEQFF.

This sequence joins TRBV28 and TRBJ2-3; D is perhaps TRBD1 (5 bases). CDR3 size: 16 residues. The V end lost 5 bases, the J end lost 2 bases, and 17 bases lay between the germline ends. CDR1 is MDHEN and CDR2 is SYDVKM in the germline V gene. CDR3 bases: TGTGCCAGCAGTATCCGGCAGGGCAGGTACACAGATACGCAGTATTTT. It codes for CASSIRQGRYTDTQYF.

A few counts support this clone. This chain joins TRBV18 and TRBJ2-5, with 8 bases matching TRBD1. The CDR3 spans 16 residues. Germline assignment: CDR1 KGHSH and CDR2 LQKENI. With V trimmed by 5 bases and J by 4 bases, 12 bases remained unmatched. This CDR3 reads CASSSYGQGGGETQYF. Written as DNA, the CDR3 is TGTGCCAGCTCATCATATGGACAGGGAGGAGGAGAGACCCAGTACTTC.